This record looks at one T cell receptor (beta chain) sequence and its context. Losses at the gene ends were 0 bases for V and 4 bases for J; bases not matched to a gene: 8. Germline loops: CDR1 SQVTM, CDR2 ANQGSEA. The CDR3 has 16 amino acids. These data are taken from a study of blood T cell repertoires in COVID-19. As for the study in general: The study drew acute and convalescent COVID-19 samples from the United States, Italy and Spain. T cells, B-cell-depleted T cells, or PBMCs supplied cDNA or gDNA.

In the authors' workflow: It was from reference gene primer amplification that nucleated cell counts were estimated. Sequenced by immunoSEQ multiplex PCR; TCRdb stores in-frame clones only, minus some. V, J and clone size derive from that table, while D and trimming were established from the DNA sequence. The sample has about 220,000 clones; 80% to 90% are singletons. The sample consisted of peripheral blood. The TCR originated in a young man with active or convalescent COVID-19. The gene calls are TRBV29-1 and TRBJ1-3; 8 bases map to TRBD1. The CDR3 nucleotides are TGCAGCGTTGAAGATTGGGGGACAGGTCCGGGAAACACCATATATTTT. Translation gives CSVEDWGTGPGNTIYF. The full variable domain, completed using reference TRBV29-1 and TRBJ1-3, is SAVISQKPSRDICQRGTSLTIQCQVDSQVTMMFWYRQQPGQSLTLIATANQGSEATYESGFVIDKFPISRPNLTFSTLTVSNMSPEDSSIYLCSVEDWGTGPGNTIYFGEGSWLTVV.